Sequencing of this T cell receptor beta chain was carried out in a study of post-analysis software for immune sequencing data. Whole-study context: Clinical courses comprised relapsing-remitting, secondary progressive and progressive-relapsing multiple sclerosis. Study outcomes and limitations: Comparison of patients with controls showed 4 to 6 TRBV segments more frequent in patients, TRBV5-6, TRBV5-1 and TRBV20-1 among them. Versus controls, multiple sclerosis patients showed significantly lower diversity (normalized Chao1). The authors found that F measure strongly co-clustered same-batch samples.

Unmatched junction bases numbered 6, after V lost 7 bases and J lost 6 bases. The CDR3 has 13 amino acids. Per the germline V gene, CDR1 is MNHEY and CDR2 is SMNVEV (reference sequence). Unique molecular identifiers had been added to the TCR beta cDNA libraries. T cells numbering about 1 to 10 million gave rise to roughly 0.5 million cDNA molecules. TCRdb reprocessed the PCR reads with MiXCR, giving one entry per CDR3 protein. Here the sample spans roughly 700,000 distinct CDR3 sequences, about 27% being singletons. Concerning this clonotype: Its antigen remains unknown.

The V call is TRBV27, the J call TRBJ2-1; TRBD2 aligns across 7 bases. The receptor's source is a girl aged 10 to 17 with multiple sclerosis. The sample consisted of blood. The CDR3: CASTGLDLNEQFF. CDR3 sequence (DNA): TGTGCCAGCACAGGACTAGATCTCAATGAGCAGTTCTTC.